Following are 3 T cell receptor beta chains from one sample sequenced in a study of cytomegalovirus exposure and HLA in healthy donors. The PCR made use of 60 Vbeta and 13 Jbeta primers. Measured with immunoSEQ multiplex PCR; TCRdb has only the in-frame clones, and not every one. The table includes under 100,000 clones, around 9.1% detected once. Sequencing input: PBMCs. The source of these receptors is a man aged 55 to 70 in good health and CMV-seropositive.

There are a few counts of this clone. The CDR3 protein is CAISEGGVYEQYV. In DNA form, the CDR3 reads TGTGCCATCAGTGAGGGCGGGGTTTACGAGCAGTACGTC. The rearrangement joins TRBV10-3 to TRBJ2-7, with a weak D call TRBD2 (6 bases). V lost 2 bases and J lost 4, with 9 bases in between. The length of the CDR3 is 13 residues. Germline V gene lookup returns CDR1 ENHRY and CDR2 SYGVKD.

The chain joins TRBV28 to TRBJ2-3; D not certain. The CDR3 has 16 amino acids. The V gene lost 2 bases and the J gene lost 2 bases, with 14 bases spanning the gap. Germline V gene sequence: CDR1 MDHEN, CDR2 SYDVKM. The CDR3: CASSLPDSTPTDTQYF. The DNA of the CDR3 is TGTGCCAGCAGTTTACCCGACTCCACCCCCACAGATACGCAGTATTTT.

The V and J genes are TRBV6-1 and TRBJ1-5; maybe TRBD1 (5 bases). The V end lost 5 bases, the J end lost 3 bases, and 14 bases lay between the germline ends. CDR1 is MNHNS and CDR2 is SASEGT in the germline V gene. The CDR3 is made up of 15 amino acids. For the CDR3, the DNA is TGTGCCAGCAGTCCCGGGGGGGGGAACAATCAGCCCCAGCATTTT. This translates into CASSPGGGNNQPQHF.